These 3 T cell receptor beta chains came from one sample sequenced in a study of cytomegalovirus exposure and HLA in healthy donors. The PCR had 60 Vbeta and 13 Jbeta primers. The repertoire was sequenced with immunoSEQ multiplex PCR; TCRdb's copy has only in-frame clones and lacks some. The sample consists of roughly 150,000 clones, roughly 74% of them appearing once. The sample taken for sequencing was PBMCs. Receptor source: a man younger than 30 in good health and CMV-seropositive.

V and J are TRBV2 and TRBJ1-5; possibly TRBD1 for D (6 bases). The CDR3 length is 13 residues. Trimming left V 5 bases short and J 4 bases short, with 9 bases between. Per the germline V gene, CDR1 is SNHLY and CDR2 is FYNNEI. The CDR3 is CASSSGVNQPQHF. CDR3 in DNA: TGTGCCAGCAGTTCAGGGGTGAATCAGCCCCAGCATTTT.

The chain combines TRBV29-1 with TRBJ2-7, with 7 bases aligning to TRBD2. This CDR3 has 13 amino acids. CDR1 and CDR2 from the germline V gene are SQVTM and ANQGSEA. V was pared by 7 bases and J by 2 bases, with 8 bases of the junction left unmatched. The CDR3 loop reads CSAAGTNPYEQYF. In DNA form, the CDR3 reads TGCAGCGCAGCCGGGACTAACCCCTACGAGCAGTACTTC.

The chain is built from TRBV18 and TRBJ1-1; D is ambiguous. V was clipped by 0 bases and J by 7 bases, with 12 bases between them. Per the germline V gene, CDR1 is KGHSH and CDR2 is LQKENI. The CDR3 sequence is 14 residues long. CDR3 DNA: TGTGCCAGCTCACCACCGTACGCGGGGAGTGAAGCTTTCTTT. Amino acids: CASSPPYAGSEAFF.